This T cell receptor beta chain stems from a study of T cell responses to AZD1222 COVID-19 vaccine. Study-wide background: Pooled together were second doses at about 4 or about 12 weeks.

Study conclusions and caveats: Just five to seven AZD1222 recipients tested seropositive at baseline.

This CDR3 spans 16 amino acids. V was trimmed by 3 bases and J by 0 bases, leaving 14 bases between them. CDR1 and CDR2 from the germline V gene are LGHNT and FRNRAP. In the case of this clone: The target antigen is unknown.

TCRdb's copy holds only in-frame clones and misses some; the assay was immunoSEQ multiplex PCR. The data hold roughly 150,000 clones, with about nine tenths observed a single time. The chain links TRBV12-5 to TRBJ1-2; tentatively, D is TRBD1 (5 bases). The source is an adult in good health. Sample: peripheral blood, taken on day 0 of AZD1222 vaccination. This chain's CDR3 is CASGFDLPGSNYGYTF. CDR3 sequence (DNA): TGTGCTAGTGGTTTCGACCTCCCAGGGTCTAACTATGGCTACACCTTC.